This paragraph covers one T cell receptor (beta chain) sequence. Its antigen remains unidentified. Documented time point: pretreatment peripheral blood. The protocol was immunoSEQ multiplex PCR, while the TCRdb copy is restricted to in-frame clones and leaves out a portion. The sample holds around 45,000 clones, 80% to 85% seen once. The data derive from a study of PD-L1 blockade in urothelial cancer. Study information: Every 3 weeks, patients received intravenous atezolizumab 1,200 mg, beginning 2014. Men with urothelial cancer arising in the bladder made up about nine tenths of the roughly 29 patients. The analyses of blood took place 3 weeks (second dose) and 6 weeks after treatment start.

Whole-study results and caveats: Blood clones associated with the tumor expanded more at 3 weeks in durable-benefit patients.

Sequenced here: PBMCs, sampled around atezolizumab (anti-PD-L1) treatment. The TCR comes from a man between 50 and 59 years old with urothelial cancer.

CDR3 loop: CASSSDQTGRYGYTF. DNA for the CDR3: TGTGCCAGCAGCTCCGATCAGACAGGGCGGTATGGCTACACCTTC. This chain connects TRBV9 to TRBJ1-2, with 7 nucleotides matching TRBD1. Germline V CDR1 and CDR2: SGDLS, YYNGEE. The CDR3 runs to 15 residues. V trimming: 4 bases; J trimming: 5 bases; junction bases outside the gene matches: 11.